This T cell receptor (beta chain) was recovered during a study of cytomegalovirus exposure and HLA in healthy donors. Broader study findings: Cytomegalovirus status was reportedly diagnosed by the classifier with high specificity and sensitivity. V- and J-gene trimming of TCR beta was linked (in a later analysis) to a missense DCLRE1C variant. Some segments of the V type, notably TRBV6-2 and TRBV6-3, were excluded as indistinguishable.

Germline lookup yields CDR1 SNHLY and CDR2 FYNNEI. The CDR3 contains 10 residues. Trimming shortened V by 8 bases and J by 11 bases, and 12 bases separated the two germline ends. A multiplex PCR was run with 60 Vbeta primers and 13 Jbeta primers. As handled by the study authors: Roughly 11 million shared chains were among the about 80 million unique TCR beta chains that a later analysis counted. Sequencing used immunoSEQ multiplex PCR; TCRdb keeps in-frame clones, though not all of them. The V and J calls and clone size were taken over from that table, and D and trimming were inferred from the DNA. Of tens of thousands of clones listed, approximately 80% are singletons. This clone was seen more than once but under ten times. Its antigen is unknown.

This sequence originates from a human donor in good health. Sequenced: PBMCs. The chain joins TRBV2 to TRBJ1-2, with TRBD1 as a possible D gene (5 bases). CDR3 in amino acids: CASGGGSYTF. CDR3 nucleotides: TGTGCCAGCGGCGGGGGTAGTTACACCTTC. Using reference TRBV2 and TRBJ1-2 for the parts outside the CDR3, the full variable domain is EPEVTQTPSHQVTQMGQEVILRCVPISNHLYFYWYRQILGQKVEFLVSFYNNEISEKSEIFDDQFSVERPDGSNFTLKIRSTKLEDSAMYFCASGGGSYTFGSGTRLTVV.